One and the same sample provided the 13 T cell receptor beta chains below, sequenced in a study of CXCR3-negative and CXCR3-positive naive CD8 T cells. The authors made the TRB cDNA libraries by 5' RACE using UMI labels. TCRdb reprocessed the 5' RACE reads, keeping one entry per CDR3 protein, no DNA. Its listing shows around 140,000 distinct CDR3 sequences. Sequencing was performed on naive CXCR3- CD8+ T cells from blood. Subset meaning: CD45RO-CCR7+CD27+CD95- naive CD8+ T cells lacking CXCR3 (TNR3-). Receptors originate from a human donor in good health. Some clones in this sample may be carry-over from other donors' samples.

The rearrangement joins TRBV27 to TRBJ2-2; TCRdb returns TRBD1, unconfirmable since there is no DNA. The CDR3 runs 14 residues. Germline V lookup: CDR1 MNHEY, CDR2 SMNVEV (reference sequence). The CDR3 region is CASRQGRWTGELFF.

The chain carries TRBV7-2 and TRBJ2-7; the D gene TCRdb calls, TRBD1, cannot be checked with no DNA. Germline V lookup: CDR1 SGHTA, CDR2 FQGNSA. The CDR3 contains 17 residues. This chain's CDR3 is CASSLVPPGQGIYEQYF.

The chain links TRBV7-3 to TRBJ1-5. Germline V gives CDR1 SGHTA, CDR2 FQGTGA. CDR3 length: 13 amino acids. The CDR3 sequence is CASSPTPNQPQHF.

The chain recombines TRBV27 with TRBJ1-2; TCRdb's D gene call, TRBD1, goes unchecked for lack of DNA. The CDR3 is 11 amino acids. The germline gives CDR1 MNHEY, CDR2 SMNVEV (reference sequence). Here the CDR3 reads CASRSGSLNTF.

The chain joins TRBV7-3 to TRBJ2-2; absent DNA, TCRdb's TRBD2 call cannot be checked. CDR1 is SGHTA, CDR2 FQGTGA, per germline. The CDR3 sequence is 14 residues long. The CDR3 loop reads CASSAGRDTGELFF.

The chain employs TRBV4-1 and TRBJ2-1; TCRdb names TRBD1, which stays unverified in the absence of DNA. Germline CDR1 reads MGHRA; CDR2 reads YSYEKL. The CDR3 spans 15 residues. The CDR3: CASSLPGSGSGEQFF.

This chain uses TRBV5-1 with TRBJ2-1; TCRdb picks TRBD2, but there is no DNA to check that call. The CDR3 runs 20 residues. CDR1 SGHRS and CDR2 YFSETQ come from the germline V gene. CDR3 residues: CASSTQTSGGAWGSYNEQFF.

The chain combines TRBV19 with TRBJ2-1; TCRdb outputs TRBD2, but without DNA this stays unchecked. The CDR3 runs to 15 residues. The V gene's germline CDR1 is LNHDA and CDR2 SQIVND (reference sequence). CDR3 amino acids: CASSIGGFVGNEQFF.

The CDR3 reads CAGTSGLSDEQFF. The chain combines TRBV4-1 with TRBJ2-1; TCRdb's assignment of TRBD2 cannot be checked, as there is no DNA. The length of the CDR3 is 13 residues. Germline V gene data show CDR1 as MGHRA and CDR2 as YSYEKL.

The chain carries TRBV27 and TRBJ2-1; TCRdb designates TRBD1, a call that cannot be tested without DNA. Germline V gene data show CDR1 as MNHEY and CDR2 as SMNVEV (reference sequence). This CDR3 is 16 amino acids long. This chain's CDR3 is CASSPEPGTTYNEQFF.

V is TRBV29-1 and J is TRBJ2-7; TCRdb returns TRBD2, unconfirmable since there is no DNA. Germline lookup yields CDR1 SQVTM and CDR2 ANQGSEA. This CDR3 spans 13 amino acids. The CDR3 region is CSVGDGALKEQYF.

The genes are TRBV11-2 and TRBJ2-2; TCRdb outputs TRBD1, but without DNA this stays unchecked. From germline, CDR1 is SGHAT and CDR2 FQNNGV. This CDR3 contains 14 residues. CDR3 residues: CTSSPGRNTGELFF.

The rearrangement uses TRBV28 and TRBJ2-3; TCRdb's D gene call, TRBD2, goes unchecked for lack of DNA. This CDR3 contains 18 residues. Germline V lookup: CDR1 MDHEN, CDR2 SYDVKM. The CDR3 sequence is CASSSHLETRRSTDTQYF.